The 30 T cell receptor beta chains reported below all come from one sample, sequenced in a study of cytomegalovirus exposure and HLA in healthy donors. In the PCR, 60 Vbeta and 13 Jbeta primers were used. The assay was immunoSEQ multiplex PCR, and TCRdb's table has in-frame clones only and misses some. The profile shows roughly 100,000 clones, roughly three quarters of them singletons. The sample comprised PBMCs. Source of these receptors: a male donor in good health and CMV-seropositive.

The chain combines TRBV27 with TRBJ1-2; the D is unclear. Germline V gives CDR1 MNHEY, CDR2 SMNVEV (reference sequence). The CDR3 has 17 amino acids. The V gene lost 4 bases and the J gene lost 1 base, with 19 bases spanning the gap. CDR3 coding DNA: TGTGCCAGCAGTTCCCCCGGGTCGGCGGGGAATAACTATGGCTACACCTTC. Amino acids: CASSSPGSAGNNYGYTF.

The genes are TRBV5-4 and TRBJ2-7; a weak D match, TRBD1 (5 bases). V was cut by 0 bases and J by 2 bases, with 12 bases left in between. The CDR3 is 15 amino acids. CDR1 is SGHNT, CDR2 YYREEE, per germline (reference sequence). CDR3 nucleotides: TGTGCCAGCAGCTTGGATCCAGGGCTCACCTACGAGCAGTACTTC. Translation: CASSLDPGLTYEQYF. Using reference TRBV5-4 and TRBJ2-7 for the parts outside the CDR3, the full variable domain is ETGVTQSPTHLIKTRGQQVTLRCSSQSGHNTVSWYQQALGQGPQFIFQYYREEENGRGNFPPRFSGLQFPNYSSELNVNALELDDSALYLCASSLDPGLTYEQYFGPGTRLTVT.

This chain joins TRBV5-1 and TRBJ1-2, with unresolved D. Trimming took off 4 bases at V and 3 bases at J, with 10 bases between the two ends. Germline assignment: CDR1 SGHRS and CDR2 YFSETQ. The CDR3 totals 13 residues. In DNA, the CDR3 is TGCGCCAGCAGCCAAGACGCGGACTATGGCTACACCTTC. Protein sequence: CASSQDADYGYTF.

Here the CDR3 DNA reads TGTGCCAGCAGCGAGACAGGGGGCGGAGGTGGCTACACCTTC. It translates to CASSETGGGGGYTF. The V and J genes are TRBV21-1 and TRBJ1-2; the table's D call, TRBD1, has no DNA check behind it. TRBV21-1 is an annotated pseudogene. There are 14 residues in the CDR3.

This clone was counted between two and nine times. The rearrangement uses TRBV7-2 and TRBJ2-2, with 9 bases that match TRBD2. The CDR3 is 15 residues long. Trimming removed 6 bases from V and 5 bases from J; junction bases left unmatched: 7. Germline V lookup: CDR1 SGHTA, CDR2 FQGNSA. The CDR3 DNA reads TGTGCCAGCAGACGTCTAGCGGGATTGACCGGGGAGCTGTTTTTT. This codes for CASRRLAGLTGELFF.

The chain uses TRBV7-7 and TRBJ1-1; D remains unclear. Trimming removed 2 bases at V and 2 bases at J, with 6 bases between. This CDR3 spans 13 amino acids. Germline V gene lookup returns CDR1 SSHAT and CDR2 FNYEAQ (reference sequence). The CDR3 DNA sequence: TGTGCCAGCAGCTTATCAGAAAACACTGAAGCTTTCTTT. Its translation is CASSLSENTEAFF. Looking up the rest from reference TRBV7-7 and TRBJ1-1 gives the full variable domain: GAGVSQSPRYKVTKRGQDVTLRCDPISSHATLYWYQQALGQGPEFLTYFNYEAQPDKSGLPSDRFSAERPEGSISTLTIQRTEQRDSAMYRCASSLSENTEAFFGQGTRLTVV.

The chain is built from TRBV28 and TRBJ2-6; D is undetermined. Germline V CDR1 and CDR2: MDHEN, SYDVKM. The V and J ends lost 3 bases and 0 bases respectively, with 6 bases between them. The CDR3 consists of 15 residues. CDR3 in amino acids: CASSFFYSGANVLTF. For the CDR3, the DNA is TGTGCCAGCAGTTTCTTCTACTCTGGGGCCAACGTCCTGACTTTC. Complete variable domain (other parts from reference TRBV28 and TRBJ2-6): DVKVTQSSRYLVKRTGEKVFLECVQDMDHENMFWYRQDPGLGLRLIYFSYDVKMKEKGDIPEGYSVSREKKERFSLILESASTNQTSMYLCASSFFYSGANVLTFGAGSRLTVL.

This chain joins TRBV25-1 and TRBJ2-5; possibly TRBD2 for D (7 bases). V lost 3 bases and J 0 bases, leaving 8 bases between the germline ends. Germline loops: CDR1 MGHDK, CDR2 SYGVNS. The CDR3 sequence is 14 residues long. CDR3: CASSERGHQETQYF. CDR3 coding DNA: TGTGCCAGCAGTGAGCGGGGGCACCAAGAGACCCAGTACTTC.

There are a few counts of this clone. The chain uses TRBV4-3 and TRBJ2-3, with D perhaps matching TRBD2 (6 bases). The germline V gene encodes CDR1 LGHNA and CDR2 YSLEER. This CDR3 region has 13 residues. V lost 4 bases to trimming and J lost 4 bases, with 9 bases between them. Here the CDR3 reads CASSPPGADTQYF. CDR3 nucleotides: TGCGCCAGCAGCCCCCCGGGGGCAGATACGCAGTATTTT.

This chain joins TRBV9 and TRBJ2-3, with 8 bases aligning to TRBD2. After removal of 0 bases from V and 1 base from J, the junction contained 4 bases not matched to a gene. The CDR3 totals 16 residues. Looked up from germline, CDR1 is SGDLS and CDR2 is YYNGEE. The DNA of the CDR3 is TGTGCCAGCAGCGTAGTGGGGCGGGAGGGCACAGATACGCAGTATTTT. Amino acid sequence: CASSVVGREGTDTQYF.

This clone was seen more than once but under ten times. The genes are TRBV29-1 and TRBJ2-7, with 12 bases matching TRBD2. V was pared by 1 base and J by 0 bases, with 7 bases of the junction left unmatched. In germline, CDR1 is SQVTM, CDR2 ANQGSEA. CDR3 length: 17 amino acids. The CDR3, as DNA: TGCAGCGTTGAAGCCGGACTAGCGGGATCTCTCTCCTACGAGCAGTACTTC. It specifies CSVEAGLAGSLSYEQYF.

Comments on this clone: At one boundary the junction diverges from the germline segment, which might be a read error. The rearrangement links TRBV4-1 to TRBJ2-4; D possibly corresponds to TRBD1 (5 bases). CDR3 length equals 16 residues. CDR1 MGHRA and CDR2 YSYEKL come from the germline V gene. CDR3 bases: TGCGCCAGCAGCCAAGTCGGACAAACAGCCAAAAACAGTCAGTACTTC. Amino acid sequence: CASSQVGQTAKNSQYF.

This rearrangement joins TRBV6-5 to TRBJ2-2; 8 bases line up with TRBD1. Germline CDR1 reads MNHEY; CDR2 reads SVGAGI. The CDR3 spans 15 residues. The V gene end was trimmed by 6 bases and the J gene end by 0 bases; junction bases not matched to a gene: 3. The CDR3 DNA follows: TGTGCCAGCAGGTCGACAGGGGCGAACACCGGGGAGCTGTTTTTT. Protein product: CASRSTGANTGELFF.

V usage is TRBV15 and J usage is TRBJ2-7, with 11 positions matching TRBD1. The germline V gene has CDR1 LNHNV and CDR2 YYDKDF (reference sequence). With 3 bases clipped from V and 3 bases from J, the junction kept 1 base outside the gene matches. This CDR3 is built from 14 residues. The CDR3 spells CATSRGQGGYEQYF. Here the CDR3 DNA reads TGTGCCACCAGCAGGGGACAGGGGGGCTACGAGCAGTACTTC.

This chain joins TRBV7-9 and TRBJ2-5; D possibly corresponds to TRBD2 (7 bases). V lost 5 bases to trimming and J lost 5 bases, with 15 bases between them. Germline loops: CDR1 SEHNR, CDR2 FQNEAQ (reference sequence). The CDR3 is 14 amino acids. This CDR3 is CASSPARGAETQYF. The CDR3 DNA follows: TGTGCCAGCAGCCCCGCCCGGGGGGCTGAGACCCAGTACTTC.

The V and J genes are TRBV7-2 and TRBJ1-3; no clear D. Germline-derived CDR1 and CDR2 are SGHTA and FQGNSA. V was clipped by 5 bases and J by 0 bases, with 11 bases between them. The CDR3 is 15 amino acids. CDR3 region: CASSAGAVSGNTIYF. CDR3 DNA sequence: TGTGCCAGCAGCGCCGGAGCAGTCTCTGGAAACACCATATATTTT.

The rearrangement links TRBV15 to TRBJ2-6; weak D call: TRBD1 (6 bases). Trimming took off 0 bases at V and 4 bases at J, with 10 bases between the two ends. Germline values: CDR1 LNHNV, CDR2 YYDKDF (reference sequence). The CDR3 extends over 16 amino acids. The CDR3 sequence is CATSRDPGAGANVLTF. The CDR3 nucleotides read TGTGCCACCAGCAGAGACCCAGGGGCCGGGGCCAACGTCCTGACTTTC.

The J gene is TRBJ2-5, the V gene TRBV7-6; 9 bases are a match to TRBD1. The J segment lost 0 bases and the V segment lost 2 bases, leaving 1 base of the junction unmatched. Germline V gene lookup returns CDR1 SGHVS and CDR2 FNYEAQ. The CDR3 totals 15 residues. This CDR3 reads CASSLRDRDQETQYF. The CDR3 DNA is TGTGCCAGCAGCTTAAGGGACAGGGACCAAGAGACCCAGTACTTC.

The rearrangement uses TRBV9 and TRBJ2-5; TRBD1 aligns across 8 bases. V dropped 4 bases and J dropped 10; count of bases not matched to a gene: 15. This CDR3 contains 15 residues. CDR1 and CDR2 (germline): SGDLS, YYNGEE. CDR3 in amino acids: CASSNRQGRGEIQYF. The CDR3 nucleotides are TGTGCCAGCAGCAACCGACAGGGGAGAGGAGAAATCCAGTACTTC.

The chain uses TRBV5-1 and TRBJ2-1, with TRBD2 as a possible D gene (6 bases). There are 16 residues in the CDR3. Germline CDR1 is SGHRS and CDR2 is YFSETQ. The ends were cut back, 0 bases at V and 3 bases at J, with 13 bases in the middle. DNA of the CDR3: TGCGCCAGCAGCTTGGATGGCGGGGCTAGCTACAATGAGCAGTTCTTC. It codes for CASSLDGGASYNEQFF.

This sequence joins TRBV27 and TRBJ2-7, with 11 positions matching TRBD1. Looked up from germline, CDR1 is MNHEY and CDR2 is SMNVEV (reference sequence). J gave up 2 bases and V 0 bases, and 0 bases lay outside the gene matches. The CDR3 runs to 15 residues. For the CDR3, the DNA is TGTGCCAGCAGTTTATCGGGACAGGGGGCCTACGAGCAGTACTTC. Its translation is CASSLSGQGAYEQYF.

The genes are TRBV5-8 and TRBJ1-5, with unresolved D. Germline assignment: CDR1 SGHTS and CDR2 YDEGEE. Trimming cost V 1 base and J 4 bases, with 9 bases left between them. The CDR3 sequence is 14 residues long. The CDR3 coding sequence is TGTGCCAGCAGCTTGCAGTCAGTAAATCAGCCCCAGCATTTT. Encoded protein: CASSLQSVNQPQHF.

The chain employs TRBV29-1 and TRBJ2-5, with 8 bases fitting TRBD1. This CDR3 is built from 13 residues. V lost 1 base, J lost 8 bases, and 6 bases stayed unmatched. Germline lookup yields CDR1 SQVTM and CDR2 ANQGSEA. The CDR3 protein is CSVEVGQGITQYF. CDR3 coding DNA: TGCAGCGTTGAAGTAGGACAGGGAATAACCCAGTACTTC.

V gene TRBV5-4 combines with J gene TRBJ2-3, with TRBD2 identical over 9 bases. The CDR3 is 18 residues long. The V and J ends lost 0 bases and 0 bases, in that order; junction bases with no gene match: 8. Germline V gives CDR1 SGHNT, CDR2 YYREEE (reference sequence). Written as DNA, the CDR3 is TGTGCCAGCAGCTTGGCCGGGAGCGGGGGGACTAGCACAGATACGCAGTATTTT. Amino acid sequence: CASSLAGSGGTSTDTQYF.

The chain links TRBV5-1 to TRBJ2-1; 7 bases match TRBD1. This CDR3 is built from 14 residues. Germline V gives CDR1 SGHRS, CDR2 YFSETQ. The V segment lost 4 bases and the J segment 6 bases; nucleotides outside the gene matches: 7. The CDR3, as DNA: TGCGCCAGCAGCCCAGGGACAGAGGGCAATGAGCAGTTCTTC. Translated: CASSPGTEGNEQFF.

The rearrangement uses TRBV7-2 and TRBJ2-5; the D is unclear. Trimming pared 1 base from V and 11 bases from J, leaving 17 bases between. The CDR3 spans 14 residues. Per the germline V gene, CDR1 is SGHTA and CDR2 is FQGNSA. The CDR3 bases are TGTGCCAGCAGCTTAGTCGTCCAGAACGAGGAGCAGTACTTC. Its protein is CASSLVVQNEEQYF.

V is TRBV28 and J is TRBJ1-1, with D possibly TRBD1 on 5 matching bases. Germline V gene lookup returns CDR1 MDHEN and CDR2 SYDVKM. V was trimmed by 8 bases and J by 3 bases, leaving 13 bases between them. This CDR3 has 13 amino acids. The CDR3 reads CASSSGSHTEAFF. The CDR3 region has the DNA TGTGCCAGCTCCTCAGGGTCTCACACTGAAGCTTTCTTT.

The rearrangement links TRBV6-5 to TRBJ2-5; tentative D call: TRBD2 (5 bases). CDR3 size: 12 residues. The ends were cut back, 0 bases at V and 10 bases at J, with 9 bases in the middle. The germline CDR1 and CDR2 sequences are MNHEY and SVGAGI. In nucleotides, the CDR3 is TGTGCCAGCAGTTACTCTAGGAGGATCCAGTACTTC. It codes for CASSYSRRIQYF.

The chain recombines TRBV7-9 with TRBJ1-1; tentatively, D is TRBD1 (5 bases). Trimming took 5 bases from V and 7 from J, leaving 11 bases between them. This CDR3 contains 12 residues. Germline V gives CDR1 SEHNR, CDR2 FQNEAQ (reference sequence). As DNA, the CDR3 is TGTGCCAGCAGCCGGGGGACGCTTGAAGCTTTCTTT. Translated: CASSRGTLEAFF.

In nucleotides, the CDR3 is TGTGCCAGCACATATCGGGGACTAGCATCCGAGCAGTACTTC. Its translation: CASTYRGLASEQYF. This chain connects TRBV7-2 to TRBJ2-7; 9 positions agree with TRBD2. Trimming took 7 bases from V and 6 from J; bases not matched to a gene: 10. Looked up from germline, CDR1 is SGHTA and CDR2 is FQGNSA. The CDR3 loop spans 14 amino acids.